This T cell receptor beta chain is from a study of graft-versus-host responses after intestinal transplantation. Whole-study context: Those transplanted obtained multivisceral, liver-intestinal, or isolated intestinal grafts. Uniformly, recipients were administered anti-thymocyte globulin induction with subsequent tacrolimus and steroids for around three years.

Data came from immunoSEQ multiplex PCR; TCRdb stores just in-frame clones and leaves some out. The sample yields 85,000 to 100,000 clones, about 82% seen once. Remarks on this clone: Its antigen is unknown.

V was clipped by 1 base and J by 7 bases; unmatched bases: 8. The germline V gene has CDR1 SGDLS and CDR2 YYNGEE. The CDR3 is 15 residues long. Points from the study as a whole: Recipient bone marrow held GvH clones, some seen earlier in ileum or blood. Subjects displaying graft-donor T cell macrochimerism possessed elevated graft-versus-host to host-versus-graft clonal ratios inside allografts.

Sequenced material: PBMCs, taken 255 days after intestinal transplant. This receptor was obtained from a human patient who received an intestinal transplant, so some T cells may come from the graft donor. This sequence joins TRBV9 and TRBJ1-5; the match to TRBD1 covers 7 bases. In nucleotides, the CDR3 is TGTGCCAGCAGCGTAAGACAGGGTTTAGGGCAGCCCCAGCATTTT. As protein: CASSVRQGLGQPQHF.